This TCR beta chain was recorded in a study of OX40 agonist ivuxolimab in advanced cancers. Background on the study: Patients in dose escalation had liver, melanoma, kidney or head and neck cancers. Patients achieving partial responses numbered three: one hepatocellular carcinoma case and two cutaneous melanoma cases. Study-level results: Partial responders at 0.1-3.0 mg/kg had among the lowest clonal expansion. Among T cells, CD8+ cells averaged more expanded clones than CD4+ cells.

CDR1 and CDR2 from the germline V gene are SGHRS and YFSETQ. The CDR3 has 15 residues. V lost 2 bases and J 4 bases, leaving 15 bases between the germline ends. The repertoire was sequenced with immunoSEQ multiplex PCR; TCRdb's copy has only in-frame clones and lacks some. The table records under 45,000 clones, about 81% of them present only once. Details on this clone: Its antigen is not known.

This receptor was obtained from an adult with an advanced solid tumor such as melanoma, head and neck, liver or kidney cancer. The material was CD4+ or CD8+ T cells sorted from blood, obtained in a trial of the OX40 agonist ivuxolimab. The chain recombines TRBV5-1 with TRBJ1-1; tentative D call: TRBD1 (5 bases). The DNA for the CDR3 is TGCGCCAGCAGCTTTTCAGGAGATGGGGGCACTGAAGCTTTCTTT. Translated: CASSFSGDGGTEAFF.